The entry below gives a single T cell receptor (beta chain) sequence along with its context. Sequenced by immunoSEQ multiplex PCR; TCRdb stores in-frame clones only, minus some. The table shows approximately 57,000 clones, with more than 80% occurring only once. This entry belongs to a study of cytomegalovirus exposure and HLA in healthy donors. Trimming cost V 5 bases and J 5 bases, with 10 bases left between them. The CDR3 covers 13 residues. CDR1 SEHNR and CDR2 FQNEAQ come from the germline V gene (reference sequence). The gene calls are TRBV7-9 and TRBJ2-1, with D unclear. The TCR sequence derives from a young woman in good health and CMV-seronegative. Sequencing was performed on PBMCs. CDR3 in amino acids: CASSVSVHNEQFF. The DNA of the CDR3 is TGTGCCAGCAGCGTGTCAGTGCACAATGAGCAGTTCTTC.